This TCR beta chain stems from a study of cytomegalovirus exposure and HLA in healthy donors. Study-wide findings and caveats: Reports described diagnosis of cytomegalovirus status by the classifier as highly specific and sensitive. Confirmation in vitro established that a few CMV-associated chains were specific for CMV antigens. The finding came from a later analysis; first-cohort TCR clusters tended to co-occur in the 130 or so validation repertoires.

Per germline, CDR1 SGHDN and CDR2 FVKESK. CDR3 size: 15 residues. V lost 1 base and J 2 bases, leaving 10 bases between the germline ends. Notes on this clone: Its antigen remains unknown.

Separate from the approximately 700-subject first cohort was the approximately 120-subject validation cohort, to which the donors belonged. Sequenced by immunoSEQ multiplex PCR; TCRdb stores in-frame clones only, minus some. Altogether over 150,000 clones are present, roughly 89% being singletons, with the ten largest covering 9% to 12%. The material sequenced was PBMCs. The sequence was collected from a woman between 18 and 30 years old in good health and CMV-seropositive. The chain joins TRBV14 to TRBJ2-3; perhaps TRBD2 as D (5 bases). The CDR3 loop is CASSQGQRSTDTQYF. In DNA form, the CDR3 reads TGTGCCAGCAGCCAAGGTCAGCGGTCCACAGATACGCAGTATTTT. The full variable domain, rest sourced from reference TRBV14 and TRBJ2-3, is EAGVTQFPSHSVIEKGQTVTLRCDPISGHDNLYWYRRVMGKEIKFLLHFVKESKQDESGMPNNRFLAERTGGTYSTLKVQPAELEDSGVYFCASSQGQRSTDTQYFGPGTRLTVL.